The clone carrying this TCR beta chain was picked up a small number of times. For the second PCR, which ran for about 6 to 11 cycles, a sample-barcoded 5' primer and a J-beta primer mix were used. TCRdb redid the calling of the 5' RACE reads with MiXCR, one entry per CDR3 protein. The sample includes 800,000 or so distinct CDR3 sequences, under 80% of them seen just once. From germline, CDR1 is SGDLS and CDR2 YYNGEE. The CDR3 sequence is 14 residues long. Trimming took off 4 bases at V and 0 bases at J, with 10 bases between the two ends. The data derive from a study of blood T cells in healthy people across ages. Per individual sample, total RNA of at least 6 micrograms was extracted.

The sequence was collected from a man aged 30-40 years in good health. The sample was blood. The chain links TRBV9 to TRBJ1-1; D is unresolved. This CDR3 is CASSPTGVNTEAFF. The CDR3 nucleotides read TGTGCCAGCAGCCCTACCGGGGTGAACACTGAAGCTTTCTTT.